The next 4 T cell receptor beta chains were all read from a single sample in a study of response to subunit inactivated influenza vaccine. TCRdb ran MiXCR on the RT-PCR reads and lists one entry per CDR3 protein. The sample contains about 650,000 distinct CDR3 sequences, 15% to 18% of which appear only once. The sample here was PBMCs from blood, taken 11 to 12 days after vaccination. The source of these receptors is a man in his fifties who received an inactivated influenza vaccine.

The rearrangement links TRBV10-3 to TRBJ2-7, with D perhaps TRBD2 (6 bases). Germline V gene lookup returns CDR1 ENHRY and CDR2 SYGVKD. V was trimmed by 1 base and J by 2 bases, leaving 12 bases between them. The CDR3 consists of 15 residues. CDR3 nucleotide sequence: TGTGCCATCAGTGAGTTCCTGGAGCGGGCCTACGAGCAGTACTTC. It codes for CAISEFLERAYEQYF.

This clonotype was detected ten times or more. The V gene is TRBV5-1, the J gene TRBJ1-3; no clear D. Germline-derived CDR1 and CDR2 are SGHRS and YFSETQ. V shed 0 bases and J shed 0 bases, with 10 bases lying between them. The CDR3 consists of 16 residues. The CDR3 is CASSLEYRTSGNTIYF. As DNA, the CDR3 is TGCGCCAGCAGCTTGGAGTACCGAACCTCTGGAAACACCATATATTTT.

Ten or more counts support this clonotype. This chain links TRBV5-1 with TRBJ2-1; no clear D gene. This CDR3 contains 16 residues. The germline V and J ends were trimmed by 0 bases and 0 bases, with 10 bases remaining between them. CDR1 and CDR2 (germline): SGHRS, YFSETQ. CDR3 loop: CASSLEQISSYNEQFF. In DNA form, the CDR3 reads TGCGCCAGCAGCTTGGAACAAATTAGCTCCTACAATGAGCAGTTCTTC.

This clonotype occurred many times. The chain recombines TRBV7-2 with TRBJ2-1, with 11 nucleotides matching TRBD2. V lost 6 bases, J lost 6 bases, and 7 bases stayed unmatched. The CDR3 spans 15 residues. Germline CDR1 and CDR2: SGHTA and FQGNSA. The CDR3 DNA follows: TGTGCCAGCAGGACCCTAGCGGGGGGCAGCAATGAGCAGTTCTTC. The encoded protein is CASRTLAGGSNEQFF.